A selection of T cell receptor beta chains follows, all from one sample in a study of blood T cell repertoires in COVID-19. The table came from immunoSEQ multiplex PCR; TCRdb's copy has only in-frame clones and leaves some out. The sample carries over 200,000 clones, almost 90% recorded once. Sequencing was done on a sample of peripheral blood. The receptors originated from a woman aged 55 to 70 with acute or convalescent COVID-19. Each CDR3 is given with its conserved first and last residue. Fields, in order: V gene, J gene, D gene, clone size, CDR3 length, CDR3 DNA, CDR3 protein. D genes are given only for firm matches. Size values are once, few and many counts, or a class for expanded clones, and some rows have none.

v_call: TRBV28
j_call: TRBJ2-2
d_call: TRBD2
clone_size: .
cdr3_length: 15
cdr3_nt: TGTGCCAGCACCTCTCAGCGGGGGGGCCGCCGGGAGCTGTTTTTT
cdr3_aa: CASTSQRGGRRELFF

v_call: TRBV18
j_call: TRBJ1-5
d_call: .
clone_size: .
cdr3_length: 14
cdr3_nt: TGTGCCAGCTCACCATCGGGTATAGATCAGCCCCAGCATTTT
cdr3_aa: CASSPSGIDQPQHF

v_call: TRBV7-9
j_call: TRBJ1-5
d_call: .
clone_size: .
cdr3_length: 15
cdr3_nt: TGTGCCAGCAGCCCCGGACAGTTTAGCAATCAGCCCCAGCATTTT
cdr3_aa: CASSPGQFSNQPQHF

v_call: TRBV5-8
j_call: TRBJ2-7
d_call: TRBD1
clone_size: .
cdr3_length: 15
cdr3_nt: TGTGCCAGCAGCTTGAGGCAGGGGGCAACCTACGAGCAGTACTTC
cdr3_aa: CASSLRQGATYEQYF

v_call: TRBV6-1
j_call: TRBJ1-5
d_call: TRBD1
clone_size: .
cdr3_length: 16
cdr3_nt: TGTGCCAGCAGTGCAACAGGGGGAGTACGCAATCAGCCCCAGCATTTT
cdr3_aa: CASSATGGVRNQPQHF

v_call: TRBV21-1
j_call: TRBJ1-1
d_call: .
clone_size: once
cdr3_length: 15
cdr3_nt: TGTGCCAGCATGTCGGGAGGGGAAGTGAACACTGAAGCTTTCTTT
cdr3_aa: CASMSGGEVNTEAFF

v_call: TRBV5-1
j_call: TRBJ2-1
d_call: TRBD2
clone_size: .
cdr3_length: 14
cdr3_nt: TGCGCCAGCAAACTAGCGGGAGGGGGGAATGAGCAGTTCTTC
cdr3_aa: CASKLAGGGNEQFF

v_call: TRBV19
j_call: TRBJ1-4
d_call: TRBD1
clone_size: few
cdr3_length: 14
cdr3_nt: TGTGCCAGTACCTACTCAGGGGGATTGGAAAAACTGTTTTTT
cdr3_aa: CASTYSGGLEKLFF

v_call: TRBV7-8
j_call: TRBJ1-2
d_call: .
clone_size: .
cdr3_length: 14
cdr3_nt: TGTGCCAGCAGCTTAGTTTCCGGGGACTATGGCTACACCTTC
cdr3_aa: CASSLVSGDYGYTF

v_call: TRBV3-1/TRBV3-2
j_call: TRBJ2-7
d_call: .
clone_size: few
cdr3_length: 17
cdr3_nt: TGTGCCAGCAGCCTTGATGGCATCTTGTACCGCTCCTACGAGCAGTACTTC
cdr3_aa: CASSLDGILYRSYEQYF

v_call: TRBV4-2
j_call: TRBJ2-2
d_call: TRBD1
clone_size: once
cdr3_length: 20
cdr3_nt: TGTGCCAGCAGCCGATCAAGGGGGCTCCAGCGCCAACGTGGCGCCGGGGAGCTGTTTTTT
cdr3_aa: CASSRSRGLQRQRGAGELFF

v_call: TRBV18
j_call: TRBJ2-2
d_call: .
clone_size: once
cdr3_length: 15
cdr3_nt: TGTGCCAGCTCACCACGCATCGAGGACACCGGGGAGCTGTTTTTT
cdr3_aa: CASSPRIEDTGELFF

v_call: TRBV28
j_call: TRBJ2-1
d_call: .
clone_size: .
cdr3_length: 13
cdr3_nt: TGTGCCAGCAGTTTACCAACAGTAGGTGAGCAGTTCTTC
cdr3_aa: CASSLPTVGEQFF

v_call: TRBV4-3
j_call: TRBJ1-1
d_call: TRBD1
clone_size: .
cdr3_length: 17
cdr3_nt: TGCGCCAGCAGCCAAGATAAAGGGGCAGGGGGTGGGACTGAAGCTTTCTTT
cdr3_aa: CASSQDKGAGGGTEAFF

v_call: TRBV2
j_call: TRBJ1-1
d_call: TRBD1
clone_size: .
cdr3_length: 16
cdr3_nt: TGTGCCAGCAGTGGAGACAGGGGGCGAGGGAACACTGAAGCTTTCTTT
cdr3_aa: CASSGDRGRGNTEAFF

v_call: TRBV4-1
j_call: TRBJ2-5
d_call: .
clone_size: .
cdr3_length: 15
cdr3_nt: TGCGCCAGCAGCGCCCCTGACAGGCGACAAGAGACCCAGTACTTC
cdr3_aa: CASSAPDRRQETQYF